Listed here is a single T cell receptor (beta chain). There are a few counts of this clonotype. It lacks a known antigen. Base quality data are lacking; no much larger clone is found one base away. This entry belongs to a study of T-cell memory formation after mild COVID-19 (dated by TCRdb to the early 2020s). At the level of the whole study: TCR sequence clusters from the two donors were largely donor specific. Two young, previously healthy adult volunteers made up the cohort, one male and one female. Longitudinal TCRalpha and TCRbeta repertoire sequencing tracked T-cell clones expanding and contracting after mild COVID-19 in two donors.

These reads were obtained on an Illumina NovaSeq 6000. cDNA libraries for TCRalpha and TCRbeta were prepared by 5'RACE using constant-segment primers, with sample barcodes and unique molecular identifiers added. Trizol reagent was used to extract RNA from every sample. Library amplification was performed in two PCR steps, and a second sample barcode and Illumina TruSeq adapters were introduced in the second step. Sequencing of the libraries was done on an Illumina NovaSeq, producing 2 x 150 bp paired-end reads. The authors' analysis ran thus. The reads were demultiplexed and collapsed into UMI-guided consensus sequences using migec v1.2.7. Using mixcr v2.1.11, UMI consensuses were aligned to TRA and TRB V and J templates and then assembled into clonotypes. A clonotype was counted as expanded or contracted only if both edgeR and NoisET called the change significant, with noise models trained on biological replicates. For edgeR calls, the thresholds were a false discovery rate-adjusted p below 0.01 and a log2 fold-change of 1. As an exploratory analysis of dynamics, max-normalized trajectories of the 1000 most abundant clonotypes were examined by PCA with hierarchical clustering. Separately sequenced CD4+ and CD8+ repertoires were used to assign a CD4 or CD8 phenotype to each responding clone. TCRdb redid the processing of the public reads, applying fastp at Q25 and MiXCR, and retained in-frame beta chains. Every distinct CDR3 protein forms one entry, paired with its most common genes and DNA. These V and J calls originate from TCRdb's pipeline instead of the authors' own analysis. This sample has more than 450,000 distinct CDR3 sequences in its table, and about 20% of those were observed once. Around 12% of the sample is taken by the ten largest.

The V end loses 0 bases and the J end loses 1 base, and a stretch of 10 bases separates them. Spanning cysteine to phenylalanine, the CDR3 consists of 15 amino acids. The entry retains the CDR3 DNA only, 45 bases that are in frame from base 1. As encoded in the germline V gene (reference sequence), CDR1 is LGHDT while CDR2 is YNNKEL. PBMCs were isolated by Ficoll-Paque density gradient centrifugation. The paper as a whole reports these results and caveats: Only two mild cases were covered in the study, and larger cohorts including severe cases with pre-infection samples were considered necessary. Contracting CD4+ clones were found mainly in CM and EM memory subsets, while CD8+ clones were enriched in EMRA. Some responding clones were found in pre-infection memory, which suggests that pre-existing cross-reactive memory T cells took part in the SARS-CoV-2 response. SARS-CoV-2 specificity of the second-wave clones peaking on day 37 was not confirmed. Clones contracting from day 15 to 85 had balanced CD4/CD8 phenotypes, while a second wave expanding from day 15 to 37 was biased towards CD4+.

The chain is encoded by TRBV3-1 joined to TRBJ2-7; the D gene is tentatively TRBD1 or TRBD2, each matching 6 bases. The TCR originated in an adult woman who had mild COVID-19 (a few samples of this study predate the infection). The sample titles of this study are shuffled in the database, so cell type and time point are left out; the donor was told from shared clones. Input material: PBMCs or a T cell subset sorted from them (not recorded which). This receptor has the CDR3 CASSQDTGRSYEQYF. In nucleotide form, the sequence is TGTGCCAGCAGCCAAGATACAGGGAGGTCCTACGAGCAGTACTTC.